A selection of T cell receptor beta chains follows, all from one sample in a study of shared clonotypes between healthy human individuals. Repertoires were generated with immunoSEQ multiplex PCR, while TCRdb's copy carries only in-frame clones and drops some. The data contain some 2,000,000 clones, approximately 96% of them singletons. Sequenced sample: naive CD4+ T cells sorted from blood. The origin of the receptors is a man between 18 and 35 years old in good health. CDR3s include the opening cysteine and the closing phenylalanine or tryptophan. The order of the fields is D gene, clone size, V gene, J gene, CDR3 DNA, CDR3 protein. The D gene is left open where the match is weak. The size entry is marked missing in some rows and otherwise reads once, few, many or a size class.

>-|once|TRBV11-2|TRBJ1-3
TGTGCCAGCAGCCGGACCGCGGGAAACACCATATATTTT
CASSRTAGNTIYF
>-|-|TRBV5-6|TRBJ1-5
TGTGCCAGCAGCTTGGTCAAACAGGGTACCTTAAATCAGCCCCAGCATTTT
CASSLVKQGTLNQPQHF
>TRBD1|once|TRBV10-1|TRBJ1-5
TGCGCCAGCGCCGCAGGGGGCGACCAGCCCCAGCATTTT
CASAAGGDQPQHF
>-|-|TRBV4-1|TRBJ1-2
TGCGCCAGCAGCCAAGACAACCACGGAACCTATGGCTACACCTTC
CASSQDNHGTYGYTF
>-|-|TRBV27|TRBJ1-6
TGTGCCAGCAGTTTTGGAGCAGGCCGCTTCTATAATTCACCCCTCCACTTT
CASSFGAGRFYNSPLHF
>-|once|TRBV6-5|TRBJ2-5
TGTGCCAGCAGTTACCCCGGGCACCAAGAGACCCAGTACTTC
CASSYPGHQETQYF
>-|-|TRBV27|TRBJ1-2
TGTGCCAGCAGCCCTCTGGGGACACCGAACTATGGCTACACCTTC
CASSPLGTPNYGYTF
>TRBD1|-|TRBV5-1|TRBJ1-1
TGCGCCAGCAGCTTGGGACAGGGGGCGGTTTCCTCTGAAGCTTTCTTT
CASSLGQGAVSSEAFF
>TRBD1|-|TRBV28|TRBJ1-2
TGTGCCAGCAGTTTATACCCGGGACAGGGTGATGGCTACACCTTC
CASSLYPGQGDGYTF
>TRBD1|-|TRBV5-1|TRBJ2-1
TGCGCCAGCAGCCCCGATCGGACAGGGAGCCATGAGCAGTTCTTC
CASSPDRTGSHEQFF
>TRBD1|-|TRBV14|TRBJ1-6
TGTGCCAGCAGCTACGGACAGGGTCTTCTTCCCCTCCACTTT
CASSYGQGLLPLHF
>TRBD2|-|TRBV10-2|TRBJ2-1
TGCGCCAGCGTGGAGTACGGGACTAGCGGGAGGGCCTCCCCCTTGGATGAGCAGTTCTTC
CASVEYGTSGRASPLDEQFF
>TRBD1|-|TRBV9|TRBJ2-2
TGTGCCAGCAGCCCTCGGACAGGGGCGAACACCGGGGAGCTGTTTTTT
CASSPRTGANTGELFF
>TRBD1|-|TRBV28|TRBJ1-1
TGTGCCAGCACTATCACAACCGTCACAGGGGGAGCTGAAGCTTTCTTT
CASTITTVTGGAEAFF
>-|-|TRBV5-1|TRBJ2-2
TGCGCCAGCAGCCCGGGAATAGGCCCCAACACCGGGGAGCTGTTTTTT
CASSPGIGPNTGELFF
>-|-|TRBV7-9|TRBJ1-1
TGTGCCAGCAGCTACCTTGTGAGAGTTAGTACTGAAGCTTTCTTT
CASSYLVRVSTEAFF
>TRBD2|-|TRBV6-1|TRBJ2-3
TGTGCCAGCAGTGAAGCGGGACTAGCGGGGGGGACGCAGTATTTT
CASSEAGLAGGTQYF
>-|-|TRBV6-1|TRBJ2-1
TGTGCCAGCACTGAAGCGCATTCCGGCGTCAATGAGCAGTTCTTC
CASTEAHSGVNEQFF
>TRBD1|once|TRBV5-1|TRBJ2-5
TGCGCCAGCAGCCCGGGGACAGGGGGCGCGAAGACCCAGTACTTC
CASSPGTGGAKTQYF
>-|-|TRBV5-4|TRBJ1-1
TGTGCCAGCAGGACTACAGTGGGCAACACTGAAGCTTTCTTT
CASRTTVGNTEAFF
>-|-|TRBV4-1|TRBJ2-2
TGCGCCAGCAGTAGGTTACTACCCGGGGAGCTGTTTTTT
CASSRLLPGELFF
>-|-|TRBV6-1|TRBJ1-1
TGTGCCAGCTGGGTTGGTGGGAACACTGAAGCTTTCTTT
CASWVGGNTEAFF
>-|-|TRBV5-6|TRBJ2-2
TGTGCCAGCAAGGGGGGAGGCACCGGGGAGCTGTTTTTT
CASKGGGTGELFF
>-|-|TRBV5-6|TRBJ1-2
TGTGCCAGCAGCGTGGACAGCAGATCTTATGGCTACACCTTC
CASSVDSRSYGYTF
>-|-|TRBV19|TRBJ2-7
TGTGCCAGTAGTATCACGGGCGACATATCCTACGAGCAGTACTTC
CASSITGDISYEQYF
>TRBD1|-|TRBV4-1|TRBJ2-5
TGCGCCAGCAGACCGGCCGACAGGGCTCAAGAGACCCAGTACTTC
CASRPADRAQETQYF
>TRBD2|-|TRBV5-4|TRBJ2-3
TGTGCCAGCAGCCCAGGACTAGCGGGAAACACAGATACGCAGTATTTT
CASSPGLAGNTDTQYF
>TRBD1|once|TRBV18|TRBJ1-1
TGTGCCAGCTCACCAAGGACAGGGCAGGGCACTGAAGCTTTCTTT
CASSPRTGQGTEAFF
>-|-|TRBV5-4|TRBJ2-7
TGTGCCAGCAGCTTGACCCGGGGTCTAATACCCTACGAGCAGTACTTC
CASSLTRGLIPYEQYF
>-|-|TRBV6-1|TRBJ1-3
TGTGCCAGCAGTGAAGCACTAACCCCCTCTGGAAACACCATATATTTT
CASSEALTPSGNTIYF
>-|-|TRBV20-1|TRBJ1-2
TGCAGTGCCTACGGGAGCGGCTACACCTTC
CSAYGSGYTF